The clone carrying this TCR beta chain was detected ten times or more. The antigen remains unidentified. The CDR3 end falls 3 residues outside the read, so it is completed with the germline J gene. The data belong to a study of T cell clonality in common variable immunodeficiency. Here immunoSEQ multiplex PCR was the method, and the copy in TCRdb shows in-frame clones only, minus some. The profile covers tens of thousands of clones, none occurring a single time. General study results and limits: In common variable immunodeficiency, TCR beta chains reportedly carried fewer deletions and N-nucleotide insertions.

The CDR3 totals 14 residues. V dropped 4 bases and J dropped 6; count of bases not matched to a gene: 8. Germline lookup yields CDR1 MDHEN and CDR2 SYDVKM. Sequenced input: peripheral blood mononuclear cells. The TCR sequence derives from a person between 18 and 69 years old in good health. This chain uses TRBV28 with TRBJ1-1, with 7 bases fitting TRBD1. The CDR3 protein is CASSSLVTGAEAFF. The part of the CDR3 DNA that was read is TGTGCCAGCAGTTCCTTAGTCACAGGGGCTGAA.